Listed below are T cell receptor beta chains from one sample, sequenced in a study of OX40 agonist ivuxolimab in advanced cancers. Profiling relied on immunoSEQ multiplex PCR, and the TCRdb table lists in-frame clones only, not all of them. Of roughly 100,000 clones in the sample, roughly 95% are singletons; the top ten hold about 2.1%. The sequencing used CD4+ or CD8+ T cells sorted from blood, collected in a trial of the OX40 agonist ivuxolimab. These receptors came from an adult with an advanced solid tumor such as melanoma, head and neck, liver or kidney cancer. CDR3s include the opening cysteine and the closing phenylalanine or tryptophan. The D gene is left open where the match is weak.

J gene: TRBJ2-7; V gene: TRBV5-1; D gene: TRBD2; CDR3 protein: CASSLEGGSSYEQYF
J gene: TRBJ2-3; V gene: TRBV5-4; D gene: TRBD2; CDR3 protein: CASRGGTSEREDTQYF
J gene: TRBJ2-7; V gene: TRBV11-2; D gene: TRBD1; CDR3 protein: CASSSSTGPAREQYF
J gene: TRBJ2-1; V gene: TRBV2; D gene: TRBD2; CDR3 protein: CASSDLLAGYNEQFF
J gene: TRBJ2-1; V gene: TRBV15; D gene: -; CDR3 protein: CATHEYKGLNEQFF
J gene: TRBJ1-5; V gene: TRBV7-9; D gene: -; CDR3 protein: CASSPGAPGQPQHF
J gene: TRBJ1-4; V gene: TRBV21-1; D gene: -; CDR3 protein: CASSKGVRPADEKLFF
J gene: TRBJ1-2; V gene: TRBV27; D gene: -; CDR3 protein: CASSSGRGDPYGYTF
J gene: TRBJ1-5; V gene: TRBV5-8; D gene: -; CDR3 protein: CASSLVGGRSQPQHF
J gene: TRBJ2-4; V gene: TRBV2; D gene: -; CDR3 protein: CASSEASASTLDIQYF
J gene: TRBJ2-7; V gene: TRBV27; D gene: -; CDR3 protein: CASRITGTVLDEQYF
J gene: TRBJ2-4; V gene: TRBV6-1; D gene: -; CDR3 protein: CASSEAQALAKNIQYF
J gene: TRBJ2-7; V gene: TRBV28; D gene: -; CDR3 protein: CASSPPRGLTYEQYF
J gene: TRBJ2-7; V gene: TRBV29-1; D gene: -; CDR3 protein: CSVDLGNSYEQYF
J gene: TRBJ2-7; V gene: TRBV7-9; D gene: TRBD2; CDR3 protein: CASSESPSGRYEQYF
J gene: TRBJ2-1; V gene: TRBV15; D gene: TRBD2; CDR3 protein: CATSRGRGVSYNEQFF
J gene: TRBJ1-2; V gene: TRBV19; D gene: -; CDR3 protein: CASSNPGTNYGYTF
J gene: TRBJ2-7; V gene: TRBV4-3; D gene: TRBD2; CDR3 protein: CASSQAASGFLYEQYF
J gene: TRBJ2-1; V gene: TRBV6-1; D gene: TRBD2; CDR3 protein: CASGVAGGPYNEQFF
J gene: TRBJ1-3; V gene: TRBV18; D gene: -; CDR3 protein: CASSPRVSEGAGNTIYF
J gene: TRBJ1-1; V gene: TRBV5-1; D gene: -; CDR3 protein: CASSPDSPDTEAFF
J gene: TRBJ1-2; V gene: TRBV5-6; D gene: -; CDR3 protein: CASSSGGYGYTF
J gene: TRBJ2-7; V gene: TRBV6-6; D gene: -; CDR3 protein: CASFDHSQNEQYF
J gene: TRBJ2-3; V gene: TRBV14; D gene: TRBD2; CDR3 protein: CASSQELAGGDTQYF
J gene: TRBJ1-3; V gene: TRBV5-8; D gene: -; CDR3 protein: CASSLAADSGNTIYF
J gene: TRBJ2-3; V gene: TRBV27; D gene: -; CDR3 protein: CASSVGDSGTDTQYF
J gene: TRBJ2-1; V gene: TRBV20-1; D gene: -; CDR3 protein: CSASGAREQFF
J gene: TRBJ2-5; V gene: TRBV4-1; D gene: -; CDR3 protein: CASSLPGSQETQYF
J gene: TRBJ2-7; V gene: TRBV6-5; D gene: -; CDR3 protein: CASIQGNEQYF
J gene: TRBJ2-1; V gene: TRBV13; D gene: -; CDR3 protein: CASSLGSSYNEQFF
J gene: TRBJ2-3; V gene: TRBV5-6; D gene: TRBD2; CDR3 protein: CASSYVAGETDTQYF
J gene: TRBJ2-1; V gene: TRBV4-1; D gene: -; CDR3 protein: CASSQDRTSSEFF
J gene: TRBJ2-1; V gene: TRBV14; D gene: -; CDR3 protein: CASSQGVLAGHPPHNEQFF
J gene: TRBJ2-3; V gene: TRBV5-4; D gene: -; CDR3 protein: CASSFTDTQYF
J gene: TRBJ2-7; V gene: TRBV5-8; D gene: -; CDR3 protein: CASSFGGTYYEQYF
J gene: TRBJ2-7; V gene: TRBV7-6; D gene: -; CDR3 protein: CASSLDTTYEQYF